Sequencing of this T cell receptor beta chain was carried out in a study of blood T cell repertoires in COVID-19. Study-level information: Donors in the United States, Italy and Spain gave samples during acute or convalescent COVID-19. Sources were T cells, B-cell-depleted T cells, or PBMCs; the material itself was cDNA or gDNA.

Per the original data handling: Scientists estimated how many nucleated cells there were by amplifying reference gene primers. Generated by immunoSEQ multiplex PCR, the TCRdb table keeps only in-frame clones and is missing some. For V, J and clone size, that table is used; D and trimming come from the DNA. The sample carries about 140,000 clones, 80% to 85% recorded once. This clone was seen more than once but under ten times. The V gene lost 0 bases and the J gene lost 2 bases, with 5 bases spanning the gap. CDR3 size: 14 residues. Germline-derived CDR1 and CDR2 are SEHNR and FQNEAQ (reference sequence).

The source is a human donor in a cohort sampled during active COVID-19. The chain is built from TRBV7-9 and TRBJ1-3; D unresolved. Input material: peripheral blood. CDR3 DNA: TGTGCCAGCAGCTTAGCGCGGACTGGAAACACCATATATTTT. Encoded protein: CASSLARTGNTIYF.